These 18 T cell receptor beta chains came from one sample sequenced in a study of blood T cell repertoires in COVID-19 (dated by TCRdb to 2018 to 2021). Libraries were made using the immunoSEQ multiplex PCR assay. TCRdb limited this immuneACCESS table to in-frame rearrangements with V and J called. A share of clones is missing; checked studies link under half to unresolved V genes, and the rest is unexplained. In this sample the table shows 55,000 to 65,000 clones, 65% to 85% of which occur a single time. Roughly 3.2% of the sample comes from the top ten. Source material: peripheral blood. The receptors come from a man between 60 and 75 years old with acute or convalescent COVID-19.

In nucleotides, the CDR3 is TGTGCCAGCGGGACAGGGGGCATGTCCTATAATTCACCCCTCCACTTT. This encodes CASGTGGMSYNSPLHF. The V gene is TRBV5-5, the J gene TRBJ1-6, with 12 nucleotides matching TRBD1. Germline V gene lookup returns CDR1 SGHKS and CDR2 YYEKEE (reference sequence). V dropped 7 bases and J dropped 1; count of bases not matched to a gene: 3. The CDR3 loop spans 16 amino acids. The full variable domain, in which reference TRBV5-5 and TRBJ1-6 provide the parts outside the CDR3, is DAGVTQSPTHLIKTRGQQVTLRCSPISGHKSVSWYQQVLGQGPQFIFQYYEKEERGRGNFPDRFSARQFPNYSSELNVNALLLGDSALYLCASGTGGMSYNSPLHFGNGTRLTVT.

The V call is TRBV15, the J call TRBJ1-1; 7 bases are a match to TRBD1. V lost 6 bases to trimming and J lost 3 bases; unmatched junction nucleotides: 4. CDR3 length: 13 residues. CDR1 is LNHNV and CDR2 is YYDKDF in the germline V gene (reference sequence). CDR3 coding DNA: TGTGCCACCAGTGGCGACAGGGACACTGAAGCTTTCTTT. It is translated as CATSGDRDTEAFF.

This chain connects TRBV7-9 to TRBJ1-4; D unclear. Trimming took off 0 bases at V and 0 bases at J, with 11 bases between the two ends. The CDR3 extends over 17 amino acids. Germline CDR1 reads SEHNR; CDR2 reads FQNEAQ (reference sequence). CDR3 in DNA: TGTGCCAGCAGCTTAGCGAAACAGATTGCAACTAATGAAAAACTGTTTTTT. Amino acids: CASSLAKQIATNEKLFF.

In this sample, this clone turned up a few times. The V gene is TRBV5-1, the J gene TRBJ2-7; TRBD2 might be the D (6 bases). This CDR3 has 13 amino acids. Trimming took off 1 base at V and 5 bases at J, with 10 bases between the two ends. The V gene's germline CDR1 is SGHRS and CDR2 YFSETQ. CDR3 amino acids: CASSLSGWDEQYF. DNA for the CDR3: TGCGCCAGCAGCTTGAGCGGGTGGGACGAGCAGTACTTC.

This chain links TRBV24-1 with TRBJ1-1; D is possibly TRBD1 (5 bases). In germline, CDR1 is KGHDR, CDR2 SFDVKD. The V end was cut by 2 bases, the J end by 2 bases, with 11 bases between. CDR3 length: 15 residues. CDR3 amino acids: CATSDSRGPNTEAFF. The DNA for the CDR3 is TGTGCCACCAGTGATTCAAGGGGCCCTAACACTGAAGCTTTCTTT.

This chain joins TRBV5-4 and TRBJ2-1; 13 nucleotides align to TRBD2. The V segment lost 4 bases and the J segment 0 bases; nucleotides outside the gene matches: 4. The CDR3 has 17 residues. CDR1 SGHNT and CDR2 YYREEE come from the germline V gene (reference sequence). The CDR3 DNA reads TGTGCCAGCAGCATCGGGACTAGCGGGGCCTCCTACAATGAGCAGTTCTTC. This gives the protein CASSIGTSGASYNEQFF. The full variable domain, in which reference TRBV5-4 and TRBJ2-1 provide the parts outside the CDR3, is ETGVTQSPTHLIKTRGQQVTLRCSSQSGHNTVSWYQQALGQGPQFIFQYYREEENGRGNFPPRFSGLQFPNYSSELNVNALELDDSALYLCASSIGTSGASYNEQFFGPGTRLTVL.

The rearrangement uses TRBV15 and TRBJ1-2; maybe TRBD1 (5 bases). The CDR3 loop spans 12 amino acids. Germline loops: CDR1 LNHNV, CDR2 YYDKDF (reference sequence). Trimming removed 5 bases from V and 5 bases from J, with 9 bases in between. CDR3 sequence: CATSLGGYGYTF. DNA for the CDR3: TGTGCCACCAGCCTGGGGGGGTATGGCTACACCTTC. The whole variable domain, filled in from reference TRBV15 and TRBJ1-2, reads DAMVIQNPRYQVTQFGKPVTLSCSQTLNHNVMYWYQQKSSQAPKLLFHYYDKDFNNEADTPDNFQSRRPNTSFCFLDIRSPGLGDTAMYLCATSLGGYGYTFGSGTRLTVV.

V usage is TRBV5-1 and J usage is TRBJ2-7, with TRBD2 matching over 13 bases. The ends lost 5 bases at V and 3 bases at J; junction bases unmatched: 5. Per germline, CDR1 SGHRS and CDR2 YFSETQ. CDR3 size: 15 residues. The CDR3 nucleotides are TGCGCCAGCAGGCTGACTAGCGGGGGGCACTACGAGCAGTACTTC. Translation gives CASRLTSGGHYEQYF.

The V call is TRBV7-3, the J call TRBJ2-1, with TRBD2 matching over 15 bases. Germline trimming cut 5 bases from V and 7 bases from J; bases unmatched to any gene: 3. The CDR3 extends over 15 amino acids. Germline CDR1 reads SGHTA; CDR2 reads FQGTGA. CDR3 coding DNA: TGTGCCAGCAGCCCGGGACTAGCGGGGGGTAATGAGCAGTTCTTC. Translation gives CASSPGLAGGNEQFF.

The chain has TRBV6-5 and TRBJ2-7, with D possibly TRBD2 on 5 matching bases. Germline-derived CDR1 and CDR2 are MNHEY and SVGAGI. Trimming took off 7 bases at V and 2 bases at J, with 12 bases between the two ends. The CDR3 covers 13 residues. The CDR3 loop reads CASIATTTYEQYF. CDR3 in DNA: TGTGCCAGCATCGCGACTACCACCTACGAGCAGTACTTC.

The rearrangement uses TRBV7-6 and TRBJ2-1, with D possibly matching TRBD2 (6 bases). Germline-derived CDR1 and CDR2 are SGHVS and FNYEAQ. This CDR3 is built from 21 residues. V was shortened by 9 bases and J by 0 bases, with 33 bases between the two germline ends. The CDR3 is CARVVFLVLRGSLSSYNEQFF. In DNA form, the CDR3 reads TGTGCCAGGGTGGTCTTCTTAGTTTTGCGGGGCTCCCTTAGCTCCTACAATGAGCAGTTCTTC.

V and J are TRBV6-6 and TRBJ1-2; TRBD1 might be the D (6 bases). Trimming pared 6 bases from V and 0 bases from J, leaving 14 bases between. The germline V gene has CDR1 MNHNY and CDR2 SVGAGI (reference sequence). The CDR3 length is 15 residues. The CDR3 region is CASRGATRANYGYTF. The CDR3 DNA reads TGTGCCAGCAGGGGGGCCACCCGAGCTAACTATGGCTACACCTTC.

The gene calls are TRBV19 and TRBJ1-5; 10 nucleotides line up with TRBD1. V was pared by 3 bases and J by 7 bases, with 6 bases of the junction left unmatched. The CDR3 is 15 amino acids. Germline CDR1 is LNHDA and CDR2 is SQIVND (reference sequence). Here the CDR3 reads CASSIRTGGGQPQHF. CDR3 coding DNA: TGTGCCAGTAGTATTCGGACAGGGGGGGGCCAGCCCCAGCATTTT.

The genes are TRBV30 and TRBJ2-1, with 11 bases identical to TRBD2. The V segment lost 5 bases and the J segment 5 bases; nucleotides outside the gene matches: 8. Germline V lookup: CDR1 GTSNPN, CDR2 SVGIG (reference sequence). The CDR3 loop spans 15 amino acids. The CDR3 nucleotides are TGTGCCTGGGCCCGCCCTAGCGGGGGGAACAATGAGCAGTTCTTC. It translates to CAWARPSGGNNEQFF.

The chain employs TRBV6-5 and TRBJ2-7, with D possibly TRBD1 on 6 matching bases. CDR1 is MNHEY, CDR2 SVGAGI, per germline. The CDR3 covers 14 residues. V shed 4 bases and J shed 0 bases, with 10 bases lying between them. CDR3 nucleotide sequence: TGTGCCAGCAGTTTGACAGGACACTCCTACGAGCAGTACTTC. Translation gives CASSLTGHSYEQYF.

In DNA, the CDR3 is TGTGCCAGCAGCCAAGTACTTATGTACAATGAGCAGTTCTTC. Its protein is CASSQVLMYNEQFF. The chain joins TRBV14 to TRBJ2-1; D is uncertain. This CDR3 region has 14 residues. V lost 1 base and J 4 bases, leaving 8 bases between the germline ends. The germline gives CDR1 SGHDN, CDR2 FVKESK. Looking up the rest from reference TRBV14 and TRBJ2-1 gives the full variable domain: EAGVTQFPSHSVIEKGQTVTLRCDPISGHDNLYWYRRVMGKEIKFLLHFVKESKQDESGMPNNRFLAERTGGTYSTLKVQPAELEDSGVYFCASSQVLMYNEQFFGPGTRLTVL.

This chain joins TRBV6-1 and TRBJ1-6; D gene uncertain. Looked up from germline, CDR1 is MNHNS and CDR2 is SASEGT. V lost 3 bases to trimming and J lost 7 bases, with 16 bases between them. There are 16 residues in the CDR3. In DNA form, the CDR3 reads TGTGCCAGCAGTGATTCAACCCGGGGTAGAAATTCACCCCTCCACTTT. This translates into CASSDSTRGRNSPLHF.

This chain links TRBV11-2 with TRBJ2-1; the D gene is possibly TRBD2 (5 bases). Looked up from germline, CDR1 is SGHAT and CDR2 is FQNNGV. The CDR3 covers 12 residues. V was cut by 1 base and J by 14 bases, with 12 bases left in between. CDR3 amino acids: CASSLVGGFEFF. The CDR3 nucleotides are TGTGCCAGCAGCTTAGTTGGAGGATTTGAGTTCTTC.